This T cell receptor (beta chain) was sequenced for a study of blood T cell repertoires in COVID-19. Germline lookup yields CDR1 SGHNT and CDR2 YYREEE (reference sequence). The CDR3 spans 16 residues. The V segment lost 0 bases and the J segment 4 bases; nucleotides outside the gene matches: 7. TCRdb's table, derived via immunoSEQ multiplex PCR, lists solely in-frame clones and lacks some. This sample yields about 270,000 clones, of which approximately 91% are seen a single time; about 2.5% belongs to the top ten. This clonotype was obtained from a woman aged 40 to 50 with acute COVID-19. The specimen sequenced was PBMCs or T cells enriched from blood (not recorded which). The chain employs TRBV5-4 and TRBJ2-7; TRBD2 matches at 10 bases. The CDR3 loop is CASSLGSGLATYEQYF. CDR3 bases: TGTGCCAGCAGCTTGGGTTCGGGACTAGCGACGTACGAGCAGTACTTC.